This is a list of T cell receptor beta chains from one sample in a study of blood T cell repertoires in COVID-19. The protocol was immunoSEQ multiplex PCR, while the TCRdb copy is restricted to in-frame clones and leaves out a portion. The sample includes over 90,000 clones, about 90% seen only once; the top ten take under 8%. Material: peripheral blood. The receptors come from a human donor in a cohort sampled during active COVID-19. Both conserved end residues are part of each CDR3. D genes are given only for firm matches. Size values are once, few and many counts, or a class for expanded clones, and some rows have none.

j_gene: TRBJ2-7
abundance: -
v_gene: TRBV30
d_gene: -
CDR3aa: CAWSSETLNEQYF
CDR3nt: TGTGCCTGGAGCTCGGAGACCTTAAACGAGCAGTACTTC

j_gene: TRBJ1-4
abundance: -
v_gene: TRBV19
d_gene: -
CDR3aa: CASSIGESGQKFFPGEKLFF
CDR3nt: TGTGCCAGTAGTATAGGAGAGAGCGGACAGAAATTCTTTCCTGGGGAAAAACTGTTTTTT

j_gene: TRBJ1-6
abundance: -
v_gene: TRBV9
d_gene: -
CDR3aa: CASSVLTDSPLHF
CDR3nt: TGTGCCAGCAGCGTCCTGACTGATTCACCCCTCCACTTT

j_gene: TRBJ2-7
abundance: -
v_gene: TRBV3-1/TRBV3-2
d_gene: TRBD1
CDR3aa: CASSHIGQGAYEQYF
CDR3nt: TGTGCCAGCAGCCATATCGGACAGGGAGCCTACGAGCAGTACTTC

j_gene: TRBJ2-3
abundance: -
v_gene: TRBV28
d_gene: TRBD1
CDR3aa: CASSGQGWGDTQYF
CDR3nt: TGTGCCAGCAGTGGACAGGGATGGGGAGATACGCAGTATTTT

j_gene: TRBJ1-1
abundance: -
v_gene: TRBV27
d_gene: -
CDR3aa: CASSFTGWNTEAFF
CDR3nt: TGTGCCAGCAGTTTTACAGGGTGGAACACTGAAGCTTTCTTT

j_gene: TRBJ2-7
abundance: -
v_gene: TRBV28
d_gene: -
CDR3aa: CASSLRLTAGEQYF
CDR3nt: TGTGCCAGCAGTTTAAGGCTGACAGCAGGAGAGCAGTACTTC

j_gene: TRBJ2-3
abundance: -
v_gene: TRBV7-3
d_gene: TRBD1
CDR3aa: CASSLTQGVLTDTQYF
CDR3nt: TGTGCCAGCAGCTTAACCCAGGGGGTGCTCACAGATACGCAGTATTTT

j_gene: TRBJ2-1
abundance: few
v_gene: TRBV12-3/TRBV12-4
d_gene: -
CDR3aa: CASSLQGNEQFF
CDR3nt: TGTGCCAGCAGTTTACAGGGCAATGAGCAGTTCTTC

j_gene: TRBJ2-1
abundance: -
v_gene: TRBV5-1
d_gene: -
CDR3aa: CASRPDTSSSYNEQFF
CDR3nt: TGCGCCAGCAGGCCGGACACGTCGAGCTCCTACAATGAGCAGTTCTTC

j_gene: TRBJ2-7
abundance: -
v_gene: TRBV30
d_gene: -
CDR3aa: CAWGTGEGQIYEQYF
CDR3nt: TGTGCCTGGGGTACGGGAGAGGGACAGATCTACGAGCAGTACTTC

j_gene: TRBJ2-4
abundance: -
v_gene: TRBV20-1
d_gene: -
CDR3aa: CSARVPDQGYF
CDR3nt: TGCAGTGCTAGAGTCCCCGATCAGGGGTACTTC

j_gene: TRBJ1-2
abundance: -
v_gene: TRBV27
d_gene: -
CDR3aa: CASSLGGRGVLYGYTF
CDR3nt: TGTGCCAGCAGTTTAGGAGGGCGGGGGGTTCTCTATGGCTACACCTTC

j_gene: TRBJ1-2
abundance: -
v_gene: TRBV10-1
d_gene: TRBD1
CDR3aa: CASSFSGTGGRRLYGYTF
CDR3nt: TGCGCCAGCAGTTTTTCCGGGACAGGGGGCCGTAGGCTCTATGGCTACACCTTC

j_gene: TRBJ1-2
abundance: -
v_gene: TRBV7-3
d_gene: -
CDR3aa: CASSLGGATSLTF
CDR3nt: TGTGCCAGCAGCCTCGGAGGGGCCACATCCCTCACCTTC

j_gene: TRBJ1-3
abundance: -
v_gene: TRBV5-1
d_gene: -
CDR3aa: CASSSDTGNTIYF
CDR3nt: TGCGCCAGCAGCTCTGACACGGGAAACACCATATATTTT

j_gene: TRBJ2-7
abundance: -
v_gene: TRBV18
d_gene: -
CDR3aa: CASSPPSSYEQYF
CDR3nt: TGTGCCAGCTCACCTCCCAGCTCCTACGAGCAGTACTTC

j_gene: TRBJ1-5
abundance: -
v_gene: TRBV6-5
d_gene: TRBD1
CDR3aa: CATWTGDFQPQHF
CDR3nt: TGTGCCACCTGGACAGGGGATTTTCAGCCCCAGCATTTT

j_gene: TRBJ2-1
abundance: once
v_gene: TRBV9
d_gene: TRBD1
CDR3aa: CASSVEGQGRQFF
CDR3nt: TGTGCCAGCAGCGTAGAGGGACAGGGCCGGCAGTTCTTC

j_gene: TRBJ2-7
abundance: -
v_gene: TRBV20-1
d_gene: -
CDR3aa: CSAPISYEQYF
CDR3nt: TGCAGTGCTCCAATCTCCTACGAGCAGTACTTC

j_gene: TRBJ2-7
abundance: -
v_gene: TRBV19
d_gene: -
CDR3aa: CASSNGGRVRDEQYF
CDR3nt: TGTGCCAGTAGTAATGGAGGGAGAGTTCGGGACGAGCAGTACTTC

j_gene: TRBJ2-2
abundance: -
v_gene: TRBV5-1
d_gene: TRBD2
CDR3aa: CASSPNQTSGGPPGELFF
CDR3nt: TGCGCCAGCAGCCCCAACCAGACTAGCGGGGGTCCGCCCGGGGAGCTGTTTTTT

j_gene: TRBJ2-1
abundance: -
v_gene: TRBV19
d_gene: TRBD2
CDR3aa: CASRAGVGGFEQFF
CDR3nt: TGTGCCAGTAGAGCGGGAGTAGGTGGGTTTGAGCAGTTCTTC

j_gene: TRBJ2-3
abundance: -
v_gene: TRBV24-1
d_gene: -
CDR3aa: CATSDLQRADTQYF
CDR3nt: TGTGCCACCAGTGATTTACAGAGGGCAGATACGCAGTATTTT

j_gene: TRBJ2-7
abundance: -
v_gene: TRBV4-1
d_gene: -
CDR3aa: CASSQDLQVSEQYF
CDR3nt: TGCGCCAGCAGCCAAGATTTGCAGGTCAGCGAGCAGTACTTC

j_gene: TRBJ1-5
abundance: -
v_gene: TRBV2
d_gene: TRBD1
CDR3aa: CASTTTGSGNQPQHF
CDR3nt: TGTGCCAGCACCACGACAGGGTCGGGCAATCAGCCCCAGCATTTT

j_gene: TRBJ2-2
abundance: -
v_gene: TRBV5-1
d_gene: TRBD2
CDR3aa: CASSWGGTGELFF
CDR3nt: TGCGCCAGCAGCTGGGGGGGCACCGGGGAGCTGTTTTTT

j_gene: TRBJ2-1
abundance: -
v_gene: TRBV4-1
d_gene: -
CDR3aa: CASSQGQTNEQFF
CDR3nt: TGCGCCAGCAGCCAAGGACAGACCAATGAGCAGTTCTTC

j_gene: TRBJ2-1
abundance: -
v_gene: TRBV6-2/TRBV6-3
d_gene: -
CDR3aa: CASSRYSGLNEQFF
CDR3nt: TGTGCCAGCAGTAGGTATAGCGGTCTCAATGAGCAGTTCTTC

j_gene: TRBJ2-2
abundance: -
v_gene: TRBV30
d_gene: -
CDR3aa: CAWSVLGGLFF
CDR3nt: TGTGCCTGGAGTGTACTAGGGGGGCTGTTTTTT

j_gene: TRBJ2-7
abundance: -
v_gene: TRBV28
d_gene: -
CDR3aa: CASSLTPPGTGGYEQYF
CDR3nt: TGTGCCAGCAGTTTAACCCCCCCAGGGACCGGGGGCTACGAGCAGTACTTC

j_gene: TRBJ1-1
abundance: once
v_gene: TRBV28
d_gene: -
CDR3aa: CATLREYMNTEAFF
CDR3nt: TGTGCCACCTTAAGGGAGTACATGAACACTGAAGCTTTCTTT

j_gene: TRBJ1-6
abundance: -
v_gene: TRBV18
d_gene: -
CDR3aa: CASSPSAGENSPLHF
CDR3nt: TGTGCCAGCTCACCATCTGCAGGGGAAAATTCACCCCTCCACTTT

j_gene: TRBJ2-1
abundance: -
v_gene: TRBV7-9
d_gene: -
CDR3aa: CASSPVVGYNEQFF
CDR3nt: TGTGCCAGCAGCCCGGTCGTCGGGTACAATGAGCAGTTCTTC

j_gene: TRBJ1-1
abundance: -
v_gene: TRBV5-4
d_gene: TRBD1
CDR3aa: CASSSGGNNHEAFF
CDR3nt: TGTGCCAGCAGCTCAGGGGGCAATAACCATGAAGCTTTCTTT

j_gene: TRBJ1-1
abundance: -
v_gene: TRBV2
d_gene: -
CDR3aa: CASSYTQGANTEAFF
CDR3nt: TGTGCCAGCAGTTACACACAGGGCGCTAACACTGAAGCTTTCTTT

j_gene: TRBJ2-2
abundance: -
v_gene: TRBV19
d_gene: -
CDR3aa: CASSTRTENTGELFF
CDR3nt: TGTGCCAGTAGTACCAGGACAGAGAACACCGGGGAGCTGTTTTTT

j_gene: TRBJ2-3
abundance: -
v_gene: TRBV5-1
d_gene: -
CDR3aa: CASSGEEDTDTQYF
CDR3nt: TGCGCCAGCAGCGGGGAGGAGGACACAGATACGCAGTATTTT

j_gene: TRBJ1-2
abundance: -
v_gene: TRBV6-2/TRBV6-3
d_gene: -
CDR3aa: CASSWYASYYGYTF
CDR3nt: TGTGCCAGCAGTTGGTACGCATCCTATTATGGCTACACCTTC

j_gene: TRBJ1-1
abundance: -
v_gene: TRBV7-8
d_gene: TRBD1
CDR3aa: CASSFSLTGEMNTEAFF
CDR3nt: TGTGCCAGCAGCTTCAGTCTCACAGGGGAGATGAACACTGAAGCTTTCTTT

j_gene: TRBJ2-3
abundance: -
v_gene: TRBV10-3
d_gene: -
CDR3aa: CAIGDTQDTQYF
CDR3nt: TGTGCCATCGGAGATACGCAAGATACGCAGTATTTT

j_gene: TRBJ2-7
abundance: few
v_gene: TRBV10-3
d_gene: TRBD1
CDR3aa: CAISQGASYEQYF
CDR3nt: TGTGCCATCAGCCAGGGGGCCTCCTACGAGCAGTACTTC

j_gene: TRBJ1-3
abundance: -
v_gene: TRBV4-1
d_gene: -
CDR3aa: CASSQDRQGPGNTIYF
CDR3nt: TGCGCCAGCAGCCAAGATCGGCAGGGGCCTGGAAACACCATATATTTT

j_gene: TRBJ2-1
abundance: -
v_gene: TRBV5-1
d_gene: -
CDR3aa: CASREATGDNEQFF
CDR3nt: TGCGCCAGCCGGGAGGCGACAGGGGACAATGAGCAGTTCTTC

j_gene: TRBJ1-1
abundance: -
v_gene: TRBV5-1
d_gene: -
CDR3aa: CASSEQGNTEAFF
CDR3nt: TGCGCCAGCAGCGAACAGGGGAACACTGAAGCTTTCTTT

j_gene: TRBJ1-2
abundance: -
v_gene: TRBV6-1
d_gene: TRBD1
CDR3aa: CASGTGGFYGYTF
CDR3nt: TGTGCCAGCGGGACAGGGGGTTTCTATGGCTACACCTTC

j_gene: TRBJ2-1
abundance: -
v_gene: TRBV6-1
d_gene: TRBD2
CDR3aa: CASSENFSGRATYEQFF
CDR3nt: TGTGCCAGCAGTGAAAACTTTAGCGGGAGGGCCACCTATGAGCAGTTCTTC

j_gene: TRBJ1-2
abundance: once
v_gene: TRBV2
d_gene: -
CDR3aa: CASSGTRQDYGYTF
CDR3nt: TGTGCCAGCAGCGGGACCCGACAGGACTATGGCTACACCTTC

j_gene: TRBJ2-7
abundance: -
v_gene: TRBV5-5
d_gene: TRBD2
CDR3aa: CASSLAPGGSYEQYF
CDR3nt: TGTGCCAGCAGCTTGGCCCCGGGGGGCTCCTACGAGCAGTACTTC

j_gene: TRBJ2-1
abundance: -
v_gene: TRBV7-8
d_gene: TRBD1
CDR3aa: CASSNRDSPMYNEQFF
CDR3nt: TGTGCCAGCAGCAACCGGGACAGCCCAATGTACAATGAGCAGTTCTTC

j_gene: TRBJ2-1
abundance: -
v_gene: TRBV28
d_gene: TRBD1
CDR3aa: CASNIPRQGVRNEQFF
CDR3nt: TGTGCCAGCAACATACCTCGACAGGGGGTTAGGAATGAGCAGTTCTTC

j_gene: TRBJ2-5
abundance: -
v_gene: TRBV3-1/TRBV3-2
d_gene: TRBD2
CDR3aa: CASSQVSLAGGGETQYF
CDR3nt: TGTGCCAGCAGCCAAGTCTCGCTAGCGGGGGGAGGAGAGACCCAGTACTTC

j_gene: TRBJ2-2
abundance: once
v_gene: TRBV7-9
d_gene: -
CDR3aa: CASSLLRNTGELFF
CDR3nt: TGTGCCAGCAGCTTACTCCGTAACACCGGGGAGCTGTTTTTT

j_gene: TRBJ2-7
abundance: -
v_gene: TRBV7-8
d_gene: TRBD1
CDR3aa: CASSSGAGTDSYEQYF
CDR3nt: TGTGCCAGCAGCTCAGGAGCCGGGACAGATTCCTACGAGCAGTACTTC

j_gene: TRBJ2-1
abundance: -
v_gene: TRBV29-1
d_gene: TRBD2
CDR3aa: CSATGGISFF
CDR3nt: TGCAGCGCCACCGGGGGGATTTCGTTCTTC